Listed below are T cell receptor beta chains from one sample, sequenced in a study of graft-versus-host responses after intestinal transplantation. Only in-frame clones appear in the TCRdb table, and some are missing; sequencing was by immunoSEQ multiplex PCR. The sample has 100,000 or so clones, just under 95% seen once; the top ten hold approximately 1%. No antigen is known for these receptors. Here the sequenced sample was unstimulated CD8+ T cells sorted from spleen or lymph node cells, taken before transplant. The receptors derive from a human donor who was the organ donor for an intestinal transplant. The CDR3 runs from the conserved cysteine through the conserved F or W. A D gene is named only where the DNA matches it firmly. A row's size may be missing; if present it is once, few, many or a size class.

v_gene: TRBV11-2
abundance: once
j_gene: TRBJ2-3
d_gene: TRBD2
CDR3nt: TGTGCCAGCAGCTTACTAGCGGGGGGTGGTGATACGCAGTATTTT
CDR3aa: CASSLLAGGGDTQYF

v_gene: TRBV13
abundance: few
j_gene: TRBJ2-7
d_gene: .
CDR3nt: TGTGCCAGCAGCTTAGTCCAGCGGGCCCCCCGGAACGAGCAGTACTTC
CDR3aa: CASSLVQRAPRNEQYF

v_gene: TRBV9
abundance: .
j_gene: TRBJ2-5
d_gene: .
CDR3nt: TGTGCCAGCAGCGCCGGCTCTCTTTTGGGGGGACAAGAGACCCAGTACTTC
CDR3aa: CASSAGSLLGGQETQYF

v_gene: TRBV7-9
abundance: .
j_gene: TRBJ2-1
d_gene: .
CDR3nt: TGTGCCAGCACCGCGGAGGGCAATGAGCAGTTCTTC
CDR3aa: CASTAEGNEQFF

v_gene: TRBV27
abundance: .
j_gene: TRBJ2-1
d_gene: .
CDR3nt: TGTGCCAGCAGTTTATCCGCCGCGAATGAGCAGTTCTTC
CDR3aa: CASSLSAANEQFF

v_gene: TRBV11-2
abundance: .
j_gene: TRBJ2-5
d_gene: TRBD2
CDR3nt: TGTGCCAGCAGCTTAATAGCGGGAGGTGTAGAGACCCAGTACTTC
CDR3aa: CASSLIAGGVETQYF

v_gene: TRBV7-9
abundance: .
j_gene: TRBJ2-7
d_gene: .
CDR3nt: TGTGCCAGCAGCTCGGGGGGCTTACCCTACGAGCAGTACTTC
CDR3aa: CASSSGGLPYEQYF

v_gene: TRBV19
abundance: .
j_gene: TRBJ2-7
d_gene: TRBD1
CDR3nt: TGTGCCAGAGGGAGACAGGGTGTTTACGAGCAGTACTTC
CDR3aa: CARGRQGVYEQYF

v_gene: TRBV4-1
abundance: few
j_gene: TRBJ2-7
d_gene: .
CDR3nt: TGCGCCAGCAGCCAGGCGCCAGGCTACGAGCAGTACTTC
CDR3aa: CASSQAPGYEQYF

v_gene: TRBV27
abundance: .
j_gene: TRBJ2-7
d_gene: TRBD1
CDR3nt: TGTGCCAGCAGTTTATCGGGGACAGCCTACGAGCAGTACTTC
CDR3aa: CASSLSGTAYEQYF

v_gene: TRBV18
abundance: .
j_gene: TRBJ2-1
d_gene: .
CDR3nt: TGTGCCAGCTCAATGACCCACTACGGCTCCTACAATGAGCAGTTCTTC
CDR3aa: CASSMTHYGSYNEQFF

v_gene: TRBV2
abundance: .
j_gene: TRBJ2-1
d_gene: .
CDR3nt: TGTGCCAGCAGTAAAATCCCTCTTGAGAATGAGCAGTTCTTC
CDR3aa: CASSKIPLENEQFF

v_gene: TRBV6-5
abundance: .
j_gene: TRBJ2-3
d_gene: TRBD2
CDR3nt: TGTGCCAGCAGTCCGACTAGCGGGAGTACAGATACGCAGTATTTT
CDR3aa: CASSPTSGSTDTQYF

v_gene: TRBV4-2
abundance: .
j_gene: TRBJ2-3
d_gene: .
CDR3nt: TGTGCCAGCAGCTCCTCCGCCGGGGGGCCGAGGAATACGCAGTATTTT
CDR3aa: CASSSSAGGPRNTQYF

v_gene: TRBV7-6
abundance: .
j_gene: TRBJ2-1
d_gene: .
CDR3nt: TGTGCCAGCAGCTTATCGGTCGGGATAGAGACCTACAATGAGCAGTTCTTC
CDR3aa: CASSLSVGIETYNEQFF

v_gene: TRBV29-1
abundance: .
j_gene: TRBJ1-2
d_gene: .
CDR3nt: TGCAGCGTCTTATATCAGGGTGAGGACTATGGCTACACCTTC
CDR3aa: CSVLYQGEDYGYTF

v_gene: TRBV4-1
abundance: .
j_gene: TRBJ2-5
d_gene: .
CDR3nt: TGCGCCAGCGGAGAGGGGGGGCAAGAGACCCAGTACTTC
CDR3aa: CASGEGGQETQYF

v_gene: TRBV15
abundance: once
j_gene: TRBJ2-4
d_gene: TRBD2
CDR3nt: TGTGCCACCAGCAGAGATACAGGAGCTTTGCCAGCGGGAGCCCCTTTTACAGACATTCAGTACTTC
CDR3aa: CATSRDTGALPAGAPFTDIQYF

v_gene: TRBV13
abundance: .
j_gene: TRBJ1-6
d_gene: .
CDR3nt: TGTGCCAGCAGCGCGACTGAGGAGACTGATTCACCCCTCCACTTT
CDR3aa: CASSATEETDSPLHF

v_gene: TRBV19
abundance: .
j_gene: TRBJ2-1
d_gene: .
CDR3nt: TGTGCCAGTAGTATGGTGGCCGACGGGGGCAATGAGCAGTTCTTC
CDR3aa: CASSMVADGGNEQFF

v_gene: TRBV5-1
abundance: .
j_gene: TRBJ1-6
d_gene: .
CDR3nt: TGCGCCAGGTGGGCGGGTCTGGAACCCCTCCACTTT
CDR3aa: CARWAGLEPLHF

v_gene: TRBV7-2
abundance: .
j_gene: TRBJ2-2
d_gene: TRBD1
CDR3nt: TGTGCCAGCAGCTTCGACAGGGCGGAGTACACCGGGGAGCTGTTTTTT
CDR3aa: CASSFDRAEYTGELFF

v_gene: TRBV18
abundance: .
j_gene: TRBJ1-1
d_gene: .
CDR3nt: TGTGCCAGCTCACCACAAACAGCGAACACTGAAGCTTTCTTT
CDR3aa: CASSPQTANTEAFF

v_gene: TRBV27
abundance: .
j_gene: TRBJ2-7
d_gene: TRBD2
CDR3nt: TGTGCCAGCAGTTCCACGGGACTAGCGGGAGGCATATCCTACGAGCAGTACTTC
CDR3aa: CASSSTGLAGGISYEQYF

v_gene: TRBV27
abundance: .
j_gene: TRBJ2-3
d_gene: TRBD2
CDR3nt: TGTGCCAGCGGGACTAGCGGGAGGGTGGGAGATACGCAGTATTTT
CDR3aa: CASGTSGRVGDTQYF

v_gene: TRBV4-2
abundance: .
j_gene: TRBJ1-4
d_gene: .
CDR3nt: TGTGCCAGCAGCCAAGATGGGCTTGATCGAGAAAAACTGTTTTTT
CDR3aa: CASSQDGLDREKLFF

v_gene: TRBV5-1
abundance: .
j_gene: TRBJ2-3
d_gene: .
CDR3nt: TGCGCCAGCAGCTTGGTCTACGGGGGAGGTCTCCCCCGCACAGATACGCAGTATTTT
CDR3aa: CASSLVYGGGLPRTDTQYF

v_gene: TRBV7-9
abundance: .
j_gene: TRBJ2-3
d_gene: TRBD2
CDR3nt: TGTGCCAGCAGCTGGGGACTAGCCAGCAACACAGATACGCAGTATTTT
CDR3aa: CASSWGLASNTDTQYF

v_gene: TRBV5-4
abundance: .
j_gene: TRBJ2-1
d_gene: .
CDR3nt: TGTGCCAGCAGCTTTACAGGGTCCGAGCAGTTCTTC
CDR3aa: CASSFTGSEQFF

v_gene: TRBV4-2
abundance: .
j_gene: TRBJ2-3
d_gene: TRBD2
CDR3nt: TGTGCCAGCAGCTCCCGGACTAGCGGGACCTCCTTATTTAGCACAGATACGCAGTATTTT
CDR3aa: CASSSRTSGTSLFSTDTQYF

v_gene: TRBV4-1
abundance: .
j_gene: TRBJ2-5
d_gene: .
CDR3nt: TGCGCCAGCAGCCAAGGTCCGGGTCGGGAGACCCAGTACTTC
CDR3aa: CASSQGPGRETQYF

v_gene: TRBV11-2
abundance: .
j_gene: TRBJ1-2
d_gene: .
CDR3nt: TGTGCCAGCAGCTTTCTCTTACAGGCGGATGGCTACACCTTC
CDR3aa: CASSFLLQADGYTF

v_gene: TRBV25-1
abundance: .
j_gene: TRBJ2-7
d_gene: TRBD1
CDR3nt: TGTGCCAGCAGTGAAGGGACAGGAACCGACTACTACGAGCAGTACTTC
CDR3aa: CASSEGTGTDYYEQYF

v_gene: TRBV13
abundance: .
j_gene: TRBJ2-7
d_gene: .
CDR3nt: TGTGCCAGCAGCATTAGGGACTCCCGCTACGAGCAGTACTTC
CDR3aa: CASSIRDSRYEQYF

v_gene: TRBV5-1
abundance: .
j_gene: TRBJ2-7
d_gene: .
CDR3nt: TGCGCCAGCAGCTTCGACGGGTCAACCTACGAGCAGTACTTC
CDR3aa: CASSFDGSTYEQYF

v_gene: TRBV7-9
abundance: .
j_gene: TRBJ2-1
d_gene: .
CDR3nt: TGTGCCAGCAGCTGGCCCCATAGCGGTGGATACAATGAGCAGTTCTTC
CDR3aa: CASSWPHSGGYNEQFF

v_gene: TRBV5-5
abundance: .
j_gene: TRBJ1-1
d_gene: TRBD1
CDR3nt: TGTGCCAGCAGCCACTCCCGGGACAGAACTCTGGGAGCTTTCTTT
CDR3aa: CASSHSRDRTLGAFF

v_gene: TRBV7-8
abundance: .
j_gene: TRBJ2-7
d_gene: .
CDR3nt: TGTGCCAGCAGCTTAGGAGCTCGTGGCTCCTACGAGCAGTACTTC
CDR3aa: CASSLGARGSYEQYF

v_gene: TRBV5-4
abundance: .
j_gene: TRBJ1-1
d_gene: TRBD1
CDR3nt: TGTGCCAGCAGGACAGGGAAGTCTGGAATGAACACTGAAGCTTTCTTT
CDR3aa: CASRTGKSGMNTEAFF

v_gene: TRBV5-4
abundance: .
j_gene: TRBJ2-5
d_gene: TRBD2
CDR3nt: TGTGCCAGCGGCTGGGGGGGAGGCGGGGGACCCTACCCGGGGGAGACCCAGTACTTC
CDR3aa: CASGWGGGGGPYPGETQYF

v_gene: TRBV4-1
abundance: .
j_gene: TRBJ2-1
d_gene: TRBD2
CDR3nt: TGCGCCAGCAGCCCGCGGGGGACTAGCGGGGGCTATGAGCAGTTCTTC
CDR3aa: CASSPRGTSGGYEQFF